Listed below are T cell receptor beta chains from one sample, sequenced in a study of T-cell memory formation after mild COVID-19. One entry per CDR3 protein results from TCRdb running MiXCR on the 5' RACE reads. The repertoire consists of a few hundred thousand distinct CDR3 sequences, with around 20% occurring once and the leading ten covering 20% to 25%. The sequencing sample was made of PBMCs or a T cell subset sorted from them (not recorded which). The receptors were gathered from a man aged 18 to 35 who had mild COVID-19 (a few samples of this study predate the infection). Cell type and time point are not known. Each CDR3 is given without its conserved first and last residue.

TRBV7-9,TRBJ1-2,ASSLGQRGYT
TRBV7-2,TRBJ2-1,ASSLGTGADEQF
TRBV4-3,TRBJ2-1,ASSQDLLGEPGNEQF
TRBV7-2,TRBJ2-1,ASSLLASGVYNEQF
TRBV12-3/TRBV12-4,TRBJ1-5,ASTPGGADQPQH
TRBV3-1,TRBJ2-1,ASSPNRGDEQF
TRBV5-1,TRBJ1-5,ASSPGDGGNQPQH
TRBV15,TRBJ1-5,ATSRGENNQPQH
TRBV5-1,TRBJ1-2,ASSMTANYGYT
TRBV18,TRBJ1-6,ASSPQQGVNSPLH
TRBV15,TRBJ1-5,ATSRAHEGKPQH
TRBV10-1,TRBJ2-2,ASSRRGGSGELF
TRBV10-3,TRBJ2-1,AISDGTAYNEQF
TRBV11-3,TRBJ2-5,ASSVGLSASETQY
TRBV4-3,TRBJ2-3,ASSQGAASLTDTQY
TRBV4-3,TRBJ2-3,ASSQDRGLAVTDTQY
TRBV20-1,TRBJ2-1,SAIPGLPYNEQF
TRBV3-1,TRBJ2-5,ASSPGDRGQETQY
TRBV7-2,TRBJ1-2,ASSPPGPTAYGYT
TRBV7-2,TRBJ2-1,ASIMPWAGANNEQF
TRBV7-2,TRBJ1-1,ASSLASGGTEAF
TRBV7-3,TRBJ2-3,ASSLGRVSTDTQY
TRBV6-6,TRBJ2-5,ASSYDRGLGETQY
TRBV4-2,TRBJ1-2,ASSQVGTDGGYT
TRBV7-3,TRBJ2-1,ASSPQGPPDEQF
TRBV5-6,TRBJ2-6,ASSLGVSSGANVLT
TRBV5-1,TRBJ1-1,ASSPGQVFSTEAF
TRBV9,TRBJ2-3,ASSARGDRSTDTQY
TRBV12-3/TRBV12-4,TRBJ2-3,ASRDGTGGRTDTQY
TRBV12-3/TRBV12-4,TRBJ1-4,ASSPVGQRNEKLF
TRBV3-1,TRBJ2-3,ASSQVGTGGGDTQY
TRBV7-2,TRBJ2-2,ASSLGLAGAGGELF
TRBV7-8,TRBJ2-5,ASSLPTSRGTQY
TRBV4-1,TRBJ2-1,ASSQDSSGQRRNEQF
TRBV12-3/TRBV12-4,TRBJ2-1,ASSLTSSGNNEQF
TRBV7-9,TRBJ1-2,ASSLGRSGDSEE
TRBV10-3,TRBJ1-5,AISERDSNQPQH
TRBV20-1,TRBJ1-6,SPAESYNSPLH
TRBV20-1,TRBJ2-3,SARDPAGADTQY
TRBV5-1,TRBJ1-4,ASSVGQGDEKLF
TRBV7-2,TRBJ1-2,ASSSSLGYGYT
TRBV12-3/TRBV12-4,TRBJ1-5,ASRGTGDQPQH
TRBV4-1,TRBJ2-5,ASSQRRTGGVETQY
TRBV3-1,TRBJ1-3,ASRKTGSGNTIY
TRBV20-1,TRBJ1-2,SARYRVVYGYT
TRBV7-2,TRBJ1-1,ASSPTPNTEAF
TRBV20-1,TRBJ2-7,SAPPRGRGSNEQY
TRBV6-4,TRBJ1-2,ASSMWGRYGYT
TRBV20-1,TRBJ1-1,SARAYRVTEAF
TRBV7-2,TRBJ2-1,ASQVGGGVYEQF
TRBV4-1,TRBJ2-2,ASSQEVATAGELF
TRBV5-1,TRBJ1-1,ASSLGDSRPEAF